A selection of T cell receptor beta chains follows, all from one sample in a study of CD8 T cells in Susac syndrome. One entry per CDR3 protein, called by TCRdb with MiXCR from the immunoSEQ multiplex PCR reads. Of under 200,000 distinct CDR3 sequences listed, roughly 94% were seen once; the top ten hold about 0.15%. The sequenced sample consisted of CD8+ T cells from PBMCs. These TCRs come from a human donor with Susac syndrome. CDR3s include the opening cysteine and the closing phenylalanine or tryptophan. Fields, in order: V gene, clone size, D gene, J gene, CDR3 DNA, CDR3 protein. The D gene is left open where the match is weak. Expanded clones get a size class; other rows say once, few or many, or leave the size out.

V gene: TRBV7-9; clone size: -; D gene: -; J gene: TRBJ2-3; CDR3 DNA: TGTGCCAGCAGCTTAACGCGGCAGACAAACACAGATACGCAGTATTTT; CDR3 protein: CASSLTRQTNTDTQYF
V gene: TRBV2; clone size: -; D gene: TRBD1; J gene: TRBJ2-3; CDR3 DNA: TGTGCCAGCGGGACAGGGGGCACAGATACGCAGTATTTT; CDR3 protein: CASGTGGTDTQYF
V gene: TRBV12-3/TRBV12-4; clone size: once; D gene: -; J gene: TRBJ1-5; CDR3 DNA: TGTGCCAGCAGGGGAGCAGGGCTTTATCAGCCCCAGCATTTT; CDR3 protein: CASRGAGLYQPQHF
V gene: TRBV20-1; clone size: -; D gene: -; J gene: TRBJ2-7; CDR3 DNA: TGCAGTGCTAGAGACGCCGGAAAAGGGGCCTACGAGCAGTACTTC; CDR3 protein: CSARDAGKGAYEQYF
V gene: TRBV7-8; clone size: -; D gene: TRBD1; J gene: TRBJ1-6; CDR3 DNA: TGTGCCAGCAGCCAGACAGGGCATTGGAATTCACCCCTCCACTTT; CDR3 protein: CASSQTGHWNSPLHF
V gene: TRBV27; clone size: -; D gene: -; J gene: TRBJ2-2; CDR3 DNA: TGTGCCAGCAGTTTTTTCCTGAATAGCGGTACCGGGGAGCTGTTTTTT; CDR3 protein: CASSFFLNSGTGELFF
V gene: TRBV13; clone size: -; D gene: -; J gene: TRBJ2-5; CDR3 DNA: TGTGCCAGCAGCCCCAAAAGTTCGCCGGTACTTCACCAAGAGACCCAGTACTTC; CDR3 protein: CASSPKSSPVLHQETQYF
V gene: TRBV3-1; clone size: -; D gene: TRBD1; J gene: TRBJ2-7; CDR3 DNA: TGTGCCAGCAGCCAAGATCCGGGACAGGGCTACGAGCAGTACTTC; CDR3 protein: CASSQDPGQGYEQYF
V gene: TRBV18; clone size: -; D gene: -; J gene: TRBJ2-5; CDR3 DNA: TGTGCCAGCTCACCAAATCTAGCTCTACAGGAATTCCAAGAGACCCAGTACTTC; CDR3 protein: CASSPNLALQEFQETQYF
V gene: TRBV25-1; clone size: -; D gene: -; J gene: TRBJ2-6; CDR3 DNA: TGTGCCAGCAGTGAACTGGGCCCAACCTCTGGGGCCAACGTCCTGACTTTC; CDR3 protein: CASSELGPTSGANVLTF
V gene: TRBV4-1; clone size: -; D gene: -; J gene: TRBJ1-2; CDR3 DNA: TGCGCCAGCAGCCACCCGACGAAGGCTAACTATGGCTACACCTTC; CDR3 protein: CASSHPTKANYGYTF
V gene: TRBV5-6; clone size: -; D gene: TRBD1; J gene: TRBJ1-1; CDR3 DNA: TGTGCCAGCAGCTTGTTTCCCCAGGGGGCGCAGACTGAAGCTTTCTTT; CDR3 protein: CASSLFPQGAQTEAFF
V gene: TRBV3-1; clone size: -; D gene: TRBD2; J gene: TRBJ2-1; CDR3 DNA: TGTGCCAGCAGCCTGTTCTCTAGCGGGGGGGCCGCCCACAATGAGCAGTTCTTC; CDR3 protein: CASSLFSSGGAAHNEQFF
V gene: TRBV20-1; clone size: once; D gene: -; J gene: TRBJ2-5; CDR3 DNA: TGCAGTCAGGGAGGGGGAATCCAAGAGACCCAGTACTTC; CDR3 protein: CSQGGGIQETQYF
V gene: TRBV10-3; clone size: -; D gene: -; J gene: TRBJ2-2; CDR3 DNA: TGTGCCATCAGTGGTGAGACAGCGAACACCGGGGAGCTGTTTTTT; CDR3 protein: CAISGETANTGELFF
V gene: TRBV29-1; clone size: -; D gene: -; J gene: TRBJ2-7; CDR3 DNA: TGCAGCGTAAGGACACTTAACTCCTACGAGCAGTACTTC; CDR3 protein: CSVRTLNSYEQYF
V gene: TRBV9; clone size: -; D gene: -; J gene: TRBJ2-2; CDR3 DNA: TGTGCCAGCAGCGTAGGGTGGACCGGGGAGCTGTTTTTT; CDR3 protein: CASSVGWTGELFF
V gene: TRBV6-5; clone size: -; D gene: -; J gene: TRBJ1-1; CDR3 DNA: TGTGCCAGCAGTTCCCCAGACGAGGAACACACTGAAGCTTTCTTT; CDR3 protein: CASSSPDEEHTEAFF
V gene: TRBV5-1; clone size: -; D gene: TRBD2; J gene: TRBJ2-5; CDR3 DNA: TGCGCCAGCAGCTCGGGACTAGCGGGAGCGCAAGAGACCCAGTACTTC; CDR3 protein: CASSSGLAGAQETQYF
V gene: TRBV5-1; clone size: -; D gene: -; J gene: TRBJ2-5; CDR3 DNA: TGCGCCAGCAGCCCGGACGAGGGGAAAGAGACCCAGTACTTC; CDR3 protein: CASSPDEGKETQYF
V gene: TRBV19; clone size: -; D gene: -; J gene: TRBJ2-3; CDR3 DNA: TGTGCCAGTAGCCCGGACAGTGTGGACACAGATACGCAGTATTTT; CDR3 protein: CASSPDSVDTDTQYF
V gene: TRBV10-1; clone size: -; D gene: TRBD1; J gene: TRBJ1-5; CDR3 DNA: TGCGCCAGCAGTGAAAGGACAGGGAATCAGCCCCAGCATTTT; CDR3 protein: CASSERTGNQPQHF